Described below is a single TCR beta chain sequence and its context. Its antigen is as yet unknown. The data originate from a study of PD-L1 blockade in urothelial cancer. About the research overall: After treatment start, blood was analyzed at 3 weeks (second dose) and at 6 weeks. Broader study findings: TCR clonality was measured in pretreatment peripheral blood. Clonality below the median predicted better survival.

Each PCR reaction had synthetic TCR analog templates spiked into it. The data were produced by immunoSEQ multiplex PCR, yet TCRdb's version contains in-frame clones alone and is incomplete. The repertoire has tens of thousands of clones, roughly four fifths of them found once; the top ten carry approximately 3%. The CDR3 contains 14 residues. With V trimmed by 5 bases and J by 7 bases, 7 bases remained unmatched. Germline-derived CDR1 and CDR2 are SGHAT and FQNNGV. The J gene is TRBJ1-4, the V gene TRBV11-2; 7 bases line up with TRBD1. The specimen was PBMCs, collected around atezolizumab (anti-PD-L1) treatment. This TCR was recovered from a man in his 70s with urothelial cancer. CDR3 coding DNA: TGTGCCAGCAGCCAGACAGGGTTGCGTGAAAAACTGTTTTTT. Translating gives CASSQTGLREKLFF. Based on the CDR3 plus reference TRBV11-2 and TRBJ1-4, the full variable domain is EAGVAQSPRYKIIEKRQSVAFWCNPISGHATLYWYQQILGQGPKLLIQFQNNGVVDDSQLPKDRFSAERLKGVDSTLKIQPAKLEDSAVYLCASSQTGLREKLFFGSGTQLSVL.